The sample holds a few counts of the clone carrying this T cell receptor beta chain. The antigen is not known. These data are taken from a study of T cell repertoires in cytomegalovirus infection. Study summary: Matching HLA type and CMV infection were both indicated by public TCR beta signatures.

The germline CDR1 and CDR2 sequences are SGHNT and YENEEA. The CDR3 loop spans 14 amino acids. V was trimmed by 5 bases and J by 7 bases, leaving 16 bases between them. General study findings and limits: Adding up the frequency of public TCR beta families identified people who carried CMV plus the relevant HLA. CMV-specific TCR beta clonotypes restricted by HLA-C were the ones dominating the ex vivo response.

TCRdb reanalysed the reads using MiXCR and keeps one entry per CDR3 protein. The data hold 650,000 to 900,000 distinct CDR3 sequences, with 29% observed a single time. The source is a human donor in good health (CMV status not recorded). Some clones in this sample may be carry-over from other donors' samples. Sequenced material: cultured CD8+ T cells from PBMCs, taken from culture after CMV antigen stimulation. The chain employs TRBV11-3 and TRBJ2-3; D gene unclear. CDR3 amino acids: CASSRTPDRNTQYF. The CDR3 nucleotides are TGTGCCAGCAGCCGAACACCGGACCGAAATACGCAGTATTTT.